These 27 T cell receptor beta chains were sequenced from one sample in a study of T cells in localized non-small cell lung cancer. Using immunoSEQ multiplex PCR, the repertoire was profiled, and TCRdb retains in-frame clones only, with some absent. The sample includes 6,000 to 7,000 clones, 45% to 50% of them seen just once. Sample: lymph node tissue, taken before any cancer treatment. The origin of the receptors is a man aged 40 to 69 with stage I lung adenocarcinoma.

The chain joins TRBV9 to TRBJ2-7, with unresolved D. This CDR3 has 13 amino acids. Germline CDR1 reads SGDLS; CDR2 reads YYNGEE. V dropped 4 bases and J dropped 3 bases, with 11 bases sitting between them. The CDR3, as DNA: TGTGCCAGCAGCTTAAGGAGCCTCTACGAGCAGTACTTC. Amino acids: CASSLRSLYEQYF.

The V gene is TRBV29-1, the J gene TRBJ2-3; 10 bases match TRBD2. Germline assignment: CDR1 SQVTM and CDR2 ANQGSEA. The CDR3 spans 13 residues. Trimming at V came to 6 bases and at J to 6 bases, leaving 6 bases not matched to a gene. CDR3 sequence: CSVLLAGTDTQYF. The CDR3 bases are TGCAGCGTCCTACTAGCGGGAACCGATACGCAGTATTTT.

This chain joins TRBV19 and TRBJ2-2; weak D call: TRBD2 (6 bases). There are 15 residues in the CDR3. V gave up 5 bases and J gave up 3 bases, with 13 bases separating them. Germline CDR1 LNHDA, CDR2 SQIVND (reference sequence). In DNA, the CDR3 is TGTGCCAGTAGTTATGGTAGCGGATACACCGGGGAGCTGTTTTTT. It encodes CASSYGSGYTGELFF.

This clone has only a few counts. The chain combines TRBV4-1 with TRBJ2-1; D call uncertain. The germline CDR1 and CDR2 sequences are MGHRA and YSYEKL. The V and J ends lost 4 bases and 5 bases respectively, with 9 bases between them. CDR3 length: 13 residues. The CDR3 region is CASSRNNDNEQFF. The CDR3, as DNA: TGCGCCAGCAGCCGAAACAATGACAATGAGCAGTTCTTC.

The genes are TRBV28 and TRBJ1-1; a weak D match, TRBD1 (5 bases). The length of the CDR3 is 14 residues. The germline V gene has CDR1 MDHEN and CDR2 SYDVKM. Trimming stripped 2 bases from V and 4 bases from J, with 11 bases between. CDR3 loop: CASSLGGVGTEAFF. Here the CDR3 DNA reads TGTGCCAGCAGTTTAGGGGGAGTCGGCACTGAAGCTTTCTTT.

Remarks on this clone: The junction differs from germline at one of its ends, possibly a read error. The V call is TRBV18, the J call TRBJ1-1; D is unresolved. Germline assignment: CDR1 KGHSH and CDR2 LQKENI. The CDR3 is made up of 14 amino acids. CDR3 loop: CASSPNREYTEVFF. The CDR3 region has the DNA TGTGCCAGCTCACCTAACCGGGAATACACTGAAGTTTTCTTT.

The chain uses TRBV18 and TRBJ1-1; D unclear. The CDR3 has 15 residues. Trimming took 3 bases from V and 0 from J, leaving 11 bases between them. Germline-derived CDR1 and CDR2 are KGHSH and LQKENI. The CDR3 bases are TGTGCCAGCTCACCGGCTAATTCCCTGAACACTGAAGCTTTCTTT. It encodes CASSPANSLNTEAFF.

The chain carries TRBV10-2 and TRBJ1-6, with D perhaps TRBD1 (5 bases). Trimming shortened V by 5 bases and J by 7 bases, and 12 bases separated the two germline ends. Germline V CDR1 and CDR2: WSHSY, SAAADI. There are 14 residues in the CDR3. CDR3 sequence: CASSPQARNSPLHF. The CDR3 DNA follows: TGCGCCAGCAGTCCACAGGCGAGAAATTCACCCCTCCACTTT.

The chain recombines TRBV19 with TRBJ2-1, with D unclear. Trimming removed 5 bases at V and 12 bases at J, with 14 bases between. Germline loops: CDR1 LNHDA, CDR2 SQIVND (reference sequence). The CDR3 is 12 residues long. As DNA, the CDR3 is TGTGCCAGTAGTGAAATCGGGCCAGCGCAGTTCTTC. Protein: CASSEIGPAQFF.

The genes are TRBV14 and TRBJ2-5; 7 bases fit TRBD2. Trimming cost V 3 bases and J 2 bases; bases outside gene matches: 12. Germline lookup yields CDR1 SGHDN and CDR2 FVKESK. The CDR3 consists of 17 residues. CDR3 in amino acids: CASSHDSGGSDQETQYF. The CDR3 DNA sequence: TGTGCCAGCAGCCACGACTCAGGCGGGAGTGATCAAGAGACCCAGTACTTC. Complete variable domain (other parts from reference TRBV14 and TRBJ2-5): EAGVTQFPSHSVIEKGQTVTLRCDPISGHDNLYWYRRVMGKEIKFLLHFVKESKQDESGMPNNRFLAERTGGTYSTLKVQPAELEDSGVYFCASSHDSGGSDQETQYFGPGTRLLVL.

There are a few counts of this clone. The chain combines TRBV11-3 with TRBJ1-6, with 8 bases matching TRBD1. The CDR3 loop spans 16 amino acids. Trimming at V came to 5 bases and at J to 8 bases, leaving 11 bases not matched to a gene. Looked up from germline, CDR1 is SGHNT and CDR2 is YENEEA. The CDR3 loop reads CASSRSTGQGYSPLHF. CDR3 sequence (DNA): TGTGCCAGCAGCCGATCTACAGGACAGGGTTATTCACCCCTCCACTTT.

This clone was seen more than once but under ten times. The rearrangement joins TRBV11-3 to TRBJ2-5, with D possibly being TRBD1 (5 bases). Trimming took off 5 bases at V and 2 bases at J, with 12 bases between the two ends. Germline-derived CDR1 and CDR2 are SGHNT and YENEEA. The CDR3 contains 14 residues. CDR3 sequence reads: CASSPPGLQETQYF. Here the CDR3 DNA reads TGTGCCAGCAGCCCCCCAGGGCTTCAAGAGACCCAGTACTTC.

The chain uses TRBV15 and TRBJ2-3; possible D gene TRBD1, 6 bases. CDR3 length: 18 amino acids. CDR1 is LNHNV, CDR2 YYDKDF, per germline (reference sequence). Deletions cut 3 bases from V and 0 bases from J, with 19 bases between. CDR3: CATSSGQTALISTDTQYF. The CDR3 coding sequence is TGTGCCACCAGCAGCGGACAGACAGCGCTGATTAGCACAGATACGCAGTATTTT.

The CDR3 is CAIRDPGSSGANVLTF. CDR3 nucleotides: TGTGCCATCAGAGACCCCGGGAGCTCTGGGGCCAACGTCCTGACTTTC. This chain links TRBV6-8 with TRBJ2-6; tentative D call: TRBD2 (6 bases). The CDR3 has 16 amino acids. CDR1 is MNHGY and CDR2 is SAAAGT in the germline V gene. V lost 10 bases and J 0 bases, leaving 16 bases between the germline ends.

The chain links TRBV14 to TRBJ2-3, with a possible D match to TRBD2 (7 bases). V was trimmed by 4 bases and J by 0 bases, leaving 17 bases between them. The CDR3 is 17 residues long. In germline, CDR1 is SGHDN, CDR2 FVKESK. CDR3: CASSPFSGGGSTDTQYF. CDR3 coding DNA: TGTGCCAGCAGCCCCTTCTCGGGGGGCGGTAGCACAGATACGCAGTATTTT. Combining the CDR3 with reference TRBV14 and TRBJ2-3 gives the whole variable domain EAGVTQFPSHSVIEKGQTVTLRCDPISGHDNLYWYRRVMGKEIKFLLHFVKESKQDESGMPNNRFLAERTGGTYSTLKVQPAELEDSGVYFCASSPFSGGGSTDTQYFGPGTRLTVL.

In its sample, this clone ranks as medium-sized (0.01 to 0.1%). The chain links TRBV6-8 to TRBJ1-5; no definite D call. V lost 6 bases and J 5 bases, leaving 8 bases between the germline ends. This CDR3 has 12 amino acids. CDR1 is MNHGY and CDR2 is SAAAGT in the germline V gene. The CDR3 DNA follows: TGTGCCAGCAGCTCAACCGATCAGCCCCAGCATTTT. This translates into CASSSTDQPQHF.

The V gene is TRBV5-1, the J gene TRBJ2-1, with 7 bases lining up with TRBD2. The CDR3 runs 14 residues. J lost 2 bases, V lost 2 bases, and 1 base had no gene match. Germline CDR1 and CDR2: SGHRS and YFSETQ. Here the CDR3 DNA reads TGCGCCAGCAGCTTCCGGGAGGCCTACAATGAGCAGTTCTTC. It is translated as CASSFREAYNEQFF.

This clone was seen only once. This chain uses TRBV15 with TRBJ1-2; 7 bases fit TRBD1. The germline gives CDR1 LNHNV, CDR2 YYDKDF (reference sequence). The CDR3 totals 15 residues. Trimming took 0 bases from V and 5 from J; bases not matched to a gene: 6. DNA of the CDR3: TGTGCCACCAGCAGAGAAACAGGGGCCTTGTATGGCTACACCTTC. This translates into CATSRETGALYGYTF.

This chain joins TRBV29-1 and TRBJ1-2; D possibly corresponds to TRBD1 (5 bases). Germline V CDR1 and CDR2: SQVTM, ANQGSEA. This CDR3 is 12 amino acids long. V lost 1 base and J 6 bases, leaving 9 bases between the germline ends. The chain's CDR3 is CSVEGWGNGYTF. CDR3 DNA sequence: TGCAGCGTTGAAGGTTGGGGCAATGGCTACACCTTC.

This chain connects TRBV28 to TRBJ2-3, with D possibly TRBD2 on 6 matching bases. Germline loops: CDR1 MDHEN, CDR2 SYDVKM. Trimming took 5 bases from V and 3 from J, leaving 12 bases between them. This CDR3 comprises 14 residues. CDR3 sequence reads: CASSPLRGTDTQYF. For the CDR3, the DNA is TGTGCCAGCAGTCCGCTCCGGGGGACAGATACGCAGTATTTT.

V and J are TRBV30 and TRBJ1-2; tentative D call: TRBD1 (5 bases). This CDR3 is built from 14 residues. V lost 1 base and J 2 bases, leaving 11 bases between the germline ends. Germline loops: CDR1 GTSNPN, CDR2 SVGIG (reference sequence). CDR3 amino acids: CAWSGDRRNYGYTF. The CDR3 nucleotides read TGTGCCTGGAGTGGGGACCGAAGGAACTATGGCTACACCTTC.

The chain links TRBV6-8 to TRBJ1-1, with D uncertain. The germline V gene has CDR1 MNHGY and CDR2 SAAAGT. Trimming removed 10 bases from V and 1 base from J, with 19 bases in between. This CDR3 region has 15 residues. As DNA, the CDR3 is TGTGCCATCAATCATCCTTCCCGCGGGAACACTGAAGCTTTCTTT. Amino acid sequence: CAINHPSRGNTEAFF.

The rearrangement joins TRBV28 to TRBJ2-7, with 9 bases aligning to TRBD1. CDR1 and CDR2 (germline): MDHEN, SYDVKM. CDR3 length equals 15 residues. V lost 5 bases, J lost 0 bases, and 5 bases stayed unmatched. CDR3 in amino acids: CASSPRDRASYEQYF. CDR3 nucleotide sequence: TGTGCCAGCAGTCCCCGGGACAGGGCCTCCTACGAGCAGTACTTC.

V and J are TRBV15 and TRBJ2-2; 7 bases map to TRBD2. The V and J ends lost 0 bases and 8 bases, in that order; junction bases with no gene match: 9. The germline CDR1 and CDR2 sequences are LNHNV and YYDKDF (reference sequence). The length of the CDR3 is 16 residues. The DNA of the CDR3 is TGTGCCACCAGCAGAGATGCTGCGACTAGCTTGGGGGAGCTGTTTTTT. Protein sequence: CATSRDAATSLGELFF. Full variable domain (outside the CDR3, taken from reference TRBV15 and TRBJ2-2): DAMVIQNPRYQVTQFGKPVTLSCSQTLNHNVMYWYQQKSSQAPKLLFHYYDKDFNNEADTPDNFQSRRPNTSFCFLDIRSPGLGDTAMYLCATSRDAATSLGELFFGEGSRLTVL.

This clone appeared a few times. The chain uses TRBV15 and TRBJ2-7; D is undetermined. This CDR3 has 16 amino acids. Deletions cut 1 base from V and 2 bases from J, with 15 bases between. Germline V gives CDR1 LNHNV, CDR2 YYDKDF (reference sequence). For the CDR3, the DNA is TGTGCCACCAGCAGAGGAACCCCGGGCCCAACCTACGAGCAGTACTTC. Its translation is CATSRGTPGPTYEQYF.

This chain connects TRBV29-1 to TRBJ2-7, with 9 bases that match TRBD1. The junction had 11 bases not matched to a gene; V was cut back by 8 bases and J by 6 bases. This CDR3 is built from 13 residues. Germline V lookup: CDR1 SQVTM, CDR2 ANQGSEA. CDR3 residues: CSFSGTGFTEQYF. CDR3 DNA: TGCAGCTTCTCCGGGACAGGGTTTACCGAGCAGTACTTC.

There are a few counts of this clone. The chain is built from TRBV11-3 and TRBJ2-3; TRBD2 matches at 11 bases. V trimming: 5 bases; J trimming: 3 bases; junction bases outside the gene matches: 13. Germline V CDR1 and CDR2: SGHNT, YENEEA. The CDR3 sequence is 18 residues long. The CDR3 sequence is CASSQGTSGLHGTDTQYF. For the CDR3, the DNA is TGTGCCAGCAGCCAAGGGACTAGCGGCCTGCACGGGACAGATACGCAGTATTTT.